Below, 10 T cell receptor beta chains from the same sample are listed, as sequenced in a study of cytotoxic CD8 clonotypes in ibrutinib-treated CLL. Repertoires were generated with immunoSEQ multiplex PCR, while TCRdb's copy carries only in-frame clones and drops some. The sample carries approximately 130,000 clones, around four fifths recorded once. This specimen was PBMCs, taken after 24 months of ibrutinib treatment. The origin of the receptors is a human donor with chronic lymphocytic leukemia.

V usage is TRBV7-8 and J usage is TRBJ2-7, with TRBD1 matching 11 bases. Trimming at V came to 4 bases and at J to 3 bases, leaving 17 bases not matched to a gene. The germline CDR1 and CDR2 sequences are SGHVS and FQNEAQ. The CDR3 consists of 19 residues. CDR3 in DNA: TGTGCCAGCAGCTCGCCGGGACAGGGGGTTAGCGGGGGTTACTACGAGCAGTACTTC. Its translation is CASSSPGQGVSGGYYEQYF.

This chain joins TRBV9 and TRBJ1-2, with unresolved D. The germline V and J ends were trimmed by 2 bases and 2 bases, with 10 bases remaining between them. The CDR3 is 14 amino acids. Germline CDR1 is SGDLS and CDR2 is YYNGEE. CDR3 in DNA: TGTGCCAGCAGCGTCGGACGAGAGAACTATGGCTACACCTTC. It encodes CASSVGRENYGYTF.

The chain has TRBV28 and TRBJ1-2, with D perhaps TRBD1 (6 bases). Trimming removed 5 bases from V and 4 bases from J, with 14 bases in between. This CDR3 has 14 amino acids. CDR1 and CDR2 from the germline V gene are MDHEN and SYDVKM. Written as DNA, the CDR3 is TGTGCCAGCAGTGCATTCGAACAGGGCTATGGCTACACCTTC. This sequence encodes CASSAFEQGYGYTF.

The CDR3 DNA sequence: TGTGCCTGGAGACCCAACAGACTATCCTACGAGCAGTACTTC. It translates to CAWRPNRLSYEQYF. V is TRBV30 and J is TRBJ2-7, with D perhaps TRBD2 (5 bases). The CDR3 runs 14 residues. Germline V CDR1 and CDR2: GTSNPN, SVGIG (reference sequence). Trimming pared 3 bases from V and 1 base from J, leaving 13 bases between.

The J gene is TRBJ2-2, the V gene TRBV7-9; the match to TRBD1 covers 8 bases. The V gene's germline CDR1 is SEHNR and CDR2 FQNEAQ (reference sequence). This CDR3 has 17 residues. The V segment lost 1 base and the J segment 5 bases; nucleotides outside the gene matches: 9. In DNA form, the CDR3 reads TGTGCCAGCAGCTTAGTGGGCAGGGGGCGCCGGACCGGGGAGCTGTTTTTT. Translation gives CASSLVGRGRRTGELFF.

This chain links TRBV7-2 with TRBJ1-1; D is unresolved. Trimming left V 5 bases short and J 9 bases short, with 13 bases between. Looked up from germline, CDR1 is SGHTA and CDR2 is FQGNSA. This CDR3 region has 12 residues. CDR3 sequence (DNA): TGTGCCAGCAGCCCGAACAGAGGGCAAGCTTTCTTT. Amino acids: CASSPNRGQAFF.

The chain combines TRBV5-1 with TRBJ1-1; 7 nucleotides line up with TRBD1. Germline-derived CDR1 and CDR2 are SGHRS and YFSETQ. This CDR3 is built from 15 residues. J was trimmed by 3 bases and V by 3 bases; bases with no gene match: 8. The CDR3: CASSWGTGQHTEAFF. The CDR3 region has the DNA TGCGCCAGCAGCTGGGGGACGGGACAGCACACTGAAGCTTTCTTT.

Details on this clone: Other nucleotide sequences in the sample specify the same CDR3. CDR3 nucleotides: TGTGCCAGCAGCTTAGGAGATGGCAATCAGCCCCAGCATTTT. Translating it yields CASSLGDGNQPQHF. The chain has TRBV7-2 and TRBJ1-5; D ambiguous. Trimming stripped 1 base from V and 2 bases from J, with 6 bases between. Germline lookup yields CDR1 SGHTA and CDR2 FQGNSA. The CDR3 has 14 amino acids.

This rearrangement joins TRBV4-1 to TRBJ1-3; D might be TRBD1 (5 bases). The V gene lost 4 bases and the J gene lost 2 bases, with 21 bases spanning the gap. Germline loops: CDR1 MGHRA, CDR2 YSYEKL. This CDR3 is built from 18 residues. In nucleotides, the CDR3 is TGCGCCAGCAGCCCTACGCCGGGACGGATGAGGCCTGGAAACACCATATATTTT. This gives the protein CASSPTPGRMRPGNTIYF.

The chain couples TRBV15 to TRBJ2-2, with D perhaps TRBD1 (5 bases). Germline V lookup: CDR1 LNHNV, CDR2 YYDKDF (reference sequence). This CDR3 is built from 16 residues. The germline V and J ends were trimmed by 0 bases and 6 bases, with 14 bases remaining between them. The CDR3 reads CATSRDGALLAGELFF. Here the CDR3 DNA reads TGTGCCACCAGCAGAGATGGGGCACTCCTCGCCGGGGAGCTGTTTTTT.